This T cell receptor (beta chain) derives from a study of early T cells in non-severe SARS-CoV-2 infection. This clonotype came up many times. The CDR3 contains 14 residues. The germline CDR1 and CDR2 sequences are SGHRS and YFSETQ. V was trimmed by 5 bases and J by 9 bases, leaving 18 bases between them. Individually, cDNA molecules had unique molecular identifiers attached to them. MiXCR was run by TCRdb on the 5' RACE reads, yielding one entry per CDR3 protein. The profile covers fewer than 65,000 distinct CDR3 sequences, with 5.9% appearing a single time and under 4% taken by the ten largest. This chain connects TRBV5-1 to TRBJ2-1, with D possibly being TRBD2 (5 bases). This receptor was taken from an adult who was a healthcare worker with PCR-confirmed SARS-CoV-2 infection or an uninfected control (not recorded which). This specimen was whole blood, taken at baseline. CDR3 region: CASSTGRTEAEQFF. The CDR3 DNA follows: TGCGCCAGCAGTACCGGAAGGACGGAGGCTGAGCAGTTCTTC.